Presented here are 2 T cell receptor beta chains from one specimen sequenced in a study of blood T cell repertoires in COVID-19. TCRdb's table, derived via immunoSEQ multiplex PCR, lists solely in-frame clones and lacks some. This table holds approximately 99,000 clones, approximately 86% found once. The sample was peripheral blood. These receptors all come from a man aged 45-60 years with COVID-19, enrolled during active disease.

This chain links TRBV7-2 with TRBJ2-1; D remains unclear. The germline V gene encodes CDR1 SGHTA and CDR2 FQGNSA. The CDR3 has 14 amino acids. V lost 4 bases and J lost 3, with 10 bases in between. The chain's CDR3 is CASSSNNLYNEQFF. In nucleotides, the CDR3 is TGTGCCAGCAGCTCAAACAACCTCTACAATGAGCAGTTCTTC.

The rearrangement uses TRBV24-1 and TRBJ2-3; 9 bases are shared with TRBD2. Germline V gene data show CDR1 as KGHDR and CDR2 as SFDVKD. The CDR3 has 15 amino acids. V dropped 10 bases and J dropped 1; count of bases not matched to a gene: 8. The CDR3 is CATGRASGGTDTQYF. CDR3 DNA: TGTGCCACAGGGAGGGCTAGCGGGGGCACAGATACGCAGTATTTT.